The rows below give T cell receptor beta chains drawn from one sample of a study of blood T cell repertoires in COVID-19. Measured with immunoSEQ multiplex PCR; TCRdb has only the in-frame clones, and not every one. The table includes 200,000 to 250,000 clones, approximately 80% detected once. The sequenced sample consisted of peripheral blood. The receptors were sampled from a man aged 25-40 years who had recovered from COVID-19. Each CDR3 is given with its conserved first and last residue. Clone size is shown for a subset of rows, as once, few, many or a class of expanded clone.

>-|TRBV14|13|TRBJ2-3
CASSQTRGATQYF
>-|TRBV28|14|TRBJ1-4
CASRSSGTDEKLFF
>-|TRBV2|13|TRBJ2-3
CASRGEWAGTQYF
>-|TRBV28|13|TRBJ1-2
CASSFLASYGYTF
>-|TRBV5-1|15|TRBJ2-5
CASSLTSGGEETQYF
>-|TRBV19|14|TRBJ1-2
CASSRDKPPNGYTF
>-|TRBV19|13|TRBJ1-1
CASSSGQGTEAFF
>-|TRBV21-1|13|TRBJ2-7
CASSSRGSREQYF
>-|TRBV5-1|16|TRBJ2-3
CASSSQAGVGTDTQYF
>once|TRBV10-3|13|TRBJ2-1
CAIMTSGGGLPFF
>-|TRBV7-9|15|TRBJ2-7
CASSLAPTGYYEQYF
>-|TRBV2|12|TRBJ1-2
CASSEYGSGYTF
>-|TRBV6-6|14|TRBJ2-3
CASSPGVATDTQYF
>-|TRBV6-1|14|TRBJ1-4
CASSELRGSPKLFF
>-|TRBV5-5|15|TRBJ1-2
CASSLADSLNYGYTF
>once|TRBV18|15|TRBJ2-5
CASSRPGTGVETQYF
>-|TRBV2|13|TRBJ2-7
CASSEKGRRGKYF
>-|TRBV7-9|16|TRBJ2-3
CASTTPSGAISGTQYF
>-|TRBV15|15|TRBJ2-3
CATSFRTGLTDTQYF
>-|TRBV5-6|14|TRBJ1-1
CASSRAGAVTEAFF
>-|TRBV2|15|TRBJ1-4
CASSAQGQINEKLFF
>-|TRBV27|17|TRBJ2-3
CASSRGQSPLNTDTQYF
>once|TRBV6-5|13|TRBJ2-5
CATYREGVETQYF
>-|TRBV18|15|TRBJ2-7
CASSPNSFSSYEQYF
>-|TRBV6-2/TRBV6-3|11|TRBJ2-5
CASSDWTGKYF
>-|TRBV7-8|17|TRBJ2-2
CASSPQGLGGRLGELFF
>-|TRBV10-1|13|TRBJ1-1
CASSAPGNTEAFF
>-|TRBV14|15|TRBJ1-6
CASSQASRGHSPLHF
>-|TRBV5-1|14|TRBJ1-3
CASSPGDSGNTIYF
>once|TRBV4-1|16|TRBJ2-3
CASSQIGRRSTDTQYF
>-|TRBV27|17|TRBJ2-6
CASSLGGVFSGANVLTF
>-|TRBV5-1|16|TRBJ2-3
CASSFGLAGDGDTQYF
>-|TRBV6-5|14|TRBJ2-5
CASRETEIQETQYF
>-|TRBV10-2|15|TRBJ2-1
CATNPGVSSYNEQFF
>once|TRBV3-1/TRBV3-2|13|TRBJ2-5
CASSQRAVGTQYF
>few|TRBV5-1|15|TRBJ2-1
CATKTTSGGYNEQFF
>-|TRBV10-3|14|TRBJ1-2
CAIRGAADSYGYTF
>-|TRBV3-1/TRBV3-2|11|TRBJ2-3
CASSSIVGQYF
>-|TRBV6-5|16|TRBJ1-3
CASSYSWDRSPNTIYF
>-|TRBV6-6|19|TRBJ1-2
CASSHTPLEDSQSNYGYTF
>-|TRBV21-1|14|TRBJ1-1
CASRPGAENTEAFF
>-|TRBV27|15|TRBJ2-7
CASSSTSGGIRVQYF
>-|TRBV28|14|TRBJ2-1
CASSSYSSYNEQFF
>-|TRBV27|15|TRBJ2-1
CASSSGNSYAGEQFF
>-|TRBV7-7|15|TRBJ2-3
CASSQGQGWTDTQYF
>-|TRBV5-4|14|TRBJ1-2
CASSSQGAGYGYTF
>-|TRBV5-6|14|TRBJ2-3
CASSFSQGPDTQYF
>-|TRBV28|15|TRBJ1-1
CASSESTGVNTEAFF